This T cell receptor beta chain was observed in a study of shared clonotypes between healthy human individuals. Study-wide context: The donor group consisted of two women and three men, aged 18 to 49.

The CDR3 covers 19 residues. CDR1 and CDR2 (germline): MGHRA, YSYEKL. The trim removed 0 bases at V and 1 base at J, leaving 6 bases unmatched. Study conclusions and caveats: Enrolling few donors narrowed the genetic and exposure-history diversity that was represented.

As to this clone: Its specificity is unknown.

The authors ran unsorted PBMC replicate PCRs on 250 to 350 ng DNA, approximately 30,000 T cell genomes. Some clones are missing from TCRdb's copy, which holds only in-frame ones; the method was immunoSEQ multiplex PCR. The table lists about 450,000 clones, 70% to 80% of them singletons. The sample consisted of PBMCs. This rearrangement joins TRBV4-1 to TRBJ2-1, with 13 nucleotides matching TRBD2. The receptor comes from a woman aged 40 to 55 in good health. Some clones in this sample may be carry-over from other donors' samples. The CDR3 spells CASSQDPGLAGRSYNEQFF. The CDR3 nucleotides are TGCGCCAGCAGCCAAGATCCGGGACTAGCGGGAAGGTCCTACAATGAGCAGTTCTTC.